One sample yielded the 16 T cell receptor beta chains listed below, sequenced in a study of blood T cell repertoires in COVID-19. Sequencing was performed with immunoSEQ multiplex PCR; in TCRdb, only in-frame clones are kept and a portion is missing. Of 110,000 or so clones in the sample, about 85% were seen once. The sample comprised peripheral blood. The receptors derive from a man aged 35 to 55 with acute or convalescent COVID-19.

The chain links TRBV12-3 or TRBV12-4 to TRBJ1-2; 7 nucleotides line up with TRBD1. V shed 3 bases and J 7 bases; nucleotides not matched to a gene: 5. This CDR3 has 13 residues. The CDR3 region is CASSFEGAAGYTF. The CDR3 region has the DNA TGTGCCAGCAGTTTCGAGGGGGCGGCTGGCTACACCTTC.

The rearrangement uses TRBV7-9 and TRBJ2-7; 9 nucleotides match TRBD1. The length of the CDR3 is 13 residues. V lost 3 bases to trimming and J lost 5 bases; unmatched junction nucleotides: 2. Germline CDR1 SEHNR, CDR2 FQNEAQ (reference sequence). CDR3 amino acids: CASSFGQGNEQYF. In DNA form, the CDR3 reads TGTGCCAGCAGCTTCGGACAGGGGAACGAGCAGTACTTC.

Only one count was recorded for this clone. The V and J genes are TRBV4-3 and TRBJ2-3; 7 nucleotides align to TRBD2. J gave up 4 bases and V 0 bases, and 7 bases lay outside the gene matches. CDR1 LGHNA and CDR2 YSLEER come from the germline V gene. The CDR3 has 16 amino acids. DNA for the CDR3: TGCGCCAGCAGCCAAGATTACGGGGAGGGCTCAGATACGCAGTATTTT. Translation: CASSQDYGEGSDTQYF.

This clone was seen only a few times. The chain combines TRBV6-2 or TRBV6-3 with TRBJ2-5; the match to TRBD2 covers 9 bases. Germline CDR1 is MNHEY and CDR2 is SVGEGT. The length of the CDR3 is 17 residues. J was trimmed by 0 bases and V by 5 bases; bases with no gene match: 10. The CDR3 is CASSDPQAGGYQETQYF. In DNA form, the CDR3 reads TGTGCCAGCAGTGACCCCCAGGCGGGGGGGTACCAAGAGACCCAGTACTTC.

V gene TRBV19 combines with J gene TRBJ1-5, with D unclear. This CDR3 has 16 residues. V dropped 2 bases and J dropped 0 bases, with 11 bases sitting between them. Germline assignment: CDR1 LNHDA and CDR2 SQIVND (reference sequence). The CDR3 nucleotides read TGTGCCAGTAGTATACCACTGGTCTATAGCAATCAGCCCCAGCATTTT. Amino acid sequence: CASSIPLVYSNQPQHF.

The CDR3 loop reads CASSTTGVNEQFF. The CDR3 region has the DNA TGTGCCAGCAGTACTACAGGGGTCAATGAGCAGTTCTTC. This chain links TRBV27 with TRBJ2-1, with TRBD1 matching 7 bases. Germline values: CDR1 MNHEY, CDR2 SMNVEV (reference sequence). The CDR3 consists of 13 residues. Trimming removed 5 bases from V and 6 bases from J; junction bases left unmatched: 4.

This chain uses TRBV13 with TRBJ2-7, with a possible D match to TRBD2 (5 bases). Germline loops: CDR1 PRHDT, CDR2 FYEKMQ (reference sequence). CDR3 length: 13 amino acids. The V end lost 6 bases, the J end lost 5 bases, and 14 bases lay between the germline ends. DNA for the CDR3: TGTGCCAGCAGGCGCCGAGGGAGCCACGAGCAGTACTTC. Its translation: CASRRRGSHEQYF.

This clone has only one observation. The rearrangement links TRBV9 to TRBJ2-3; 7 nucleotides agree with TRBD2. Trimming removed 2 bases from V and 3 bases from J; junction bases left unmatched: 3. The V gene's germline CDR1 is SGDLS and CDR2 YYNGEE. The CDR3 covers 14 residues. CDR3 DNA: TGTGCCAGCAGCGTCTTACTAGCGACAGATACGCAGTATTTT. Translating it yields CASSVLLATDTQYF. Using reference TRBV9 and TRBJ2-3 for the parts outside the CDR3, the full variable domain is DSGVTQTPKHLITATGQRVTLRCSPRSGDLSVYWYQQSLDQGLQFLIQYYNGEERAKGNILERFSAQQFPDLHSELNLSSLELGDSALYFCASSVLLATDTQYFGPGTRLTVL.

This chain links TRBV7-2 with TRBJ2-5; 14 bases are a match to TRBD2. V was clipped by 0 bases and J by 5 bases; unmatched bases: 8. The CDR3 length is 18 residues. Germline V gene lookup returns CDR1 SGHTA and CDR2 FQGNSA. The DNA of the CDR3 is TGTGCCAGCAGCTTAGCCGCGACTAGCGGGGGGGCCGGCGAGACCCAGTACTTC. It codes for CASSLAATSGGAGETQYF.

This clone was recorded only once. The chain employs TRBV2 and TRBJ2-3; TRBD1 agrees at 8 bases. The CDR3 length is 14 residues. The V gene end was trimmed by 5 bases and the J gene end by 5 bases; junction bases not matched to a gene: 6. Germline CDR1 and CDR2: SNHLY and FYNNEI. The CDR3 sequence is CASSRTGKVDTQYF. CDR3 nucleotide sequence: TGTGCCAGCAGTAGGACAGGGAAAGTAGATACGCAGTATTTT. Supplemented by reference TRBV2 and TRBJ2-3, the full variable domain reads EPEVTQTPSHQVTQMGQEVILRCVPISNHLYFYWYRQILGQKVEFLVSFYNNEISEKSEIFDDQFSVERPDGSNFTLKIRSTKLEDSAMYFCASSRTGKVDTQYFGPGTRLTVL.

This clone has a handful of counts. The chain uses TRBV7-9 and TRBJ1-6; D not resolved. CDR1 and CDR2 (germline): SEHNR, FQNEAQ (reference sequence). Trimming stripped 5 bases from V and 5 bases from J, with 7 bases between. The CDR3 loop spans 13 amino acids. The CDR3: CASSRVDNSPLHF. CDR3 coding DNA: TGTGCCAGCAGCAGGGTAGATAATTCACCCCTCCACTTT.

This chain connects TRBV2 to TRBJ1-2; unclear D gene. The germline CDR1 and CDR2 sequences are SNHLY and FYNNEI. Trimming cost V 3 bases and J 3 bases, with 8 bases left between them. This CDR3 has 13 residues. The CDR3 region is CASSEEPDYGYTF. The CDR3 nucleotides read TGTGCCAGCAGTGAGGAGCCAGACTATGGCTACACCTTC.

The chain uses TRBV9 and TRBJ2-1; a possible D gene is TRBD1 (6 bases). The CDR3 length is 16 residues. Germline V gene data show CDR1 as SGDLS and CDR2 as YYNGEE. V dropped 1 base and J dropped 0 bases, with 11 bases sitting between them. CDR3 nucleotides: TGTGCCAGCAGCGTACCTACAGGGAGCTCCTACAATGAGCAGTTCTTC. It is translated as CASSVPTGSSYNEQFF.

The CDR3 is CASSEAGGWYGYTF. Written as DNA, the CDR3 is TGCGCCAGCAGTGAGGCAGGGGGTTGGTATGGCTACACCTTC. The chain couples TRBV10-2 to TRBJ1-2; 7 bases match TRBD1. Trimming took 2 bases from V and 5 from J; bases not matched to a gene: 5. The CDR3 is made up of 14 amino acids. Germline loops: CDR1 WSHSY, CDR2 SAAADI.

This chain links TRBV7-2 with TRBJ2-1, with 7 nucleotides matching TRBD1. This CDR3 comprises 16 residues. J was trimmed by 4 bases and V by 6 bases; bases with no gene match: 12. Germline V CDR1 and CDR2: SGHTA, FQGNSA. CDR3: CASSSMTGLGYNEQFF. The CDR3 nucleotides read TGTGCCAGCAGTTCTATGACAGGGCTCGGGTACAATGAGCAGTTCTTC.

V is TRBV27 and J is TRBJ1-1; no firm D call. Germline CDR1 MNHEY, CDR2 SMNVEV (reference sequence). This CDR3 contains 14 residues. Trimming took off 5 bases at V and 1 base at J, with 11 bases between the two ends. This CDR3 reads CASSPQAPNTEAFF. CDR3 coding DNA: TGTGCCAGCAGTCCCCAGGCACCGAACACTGAAGCTTTCTTT.